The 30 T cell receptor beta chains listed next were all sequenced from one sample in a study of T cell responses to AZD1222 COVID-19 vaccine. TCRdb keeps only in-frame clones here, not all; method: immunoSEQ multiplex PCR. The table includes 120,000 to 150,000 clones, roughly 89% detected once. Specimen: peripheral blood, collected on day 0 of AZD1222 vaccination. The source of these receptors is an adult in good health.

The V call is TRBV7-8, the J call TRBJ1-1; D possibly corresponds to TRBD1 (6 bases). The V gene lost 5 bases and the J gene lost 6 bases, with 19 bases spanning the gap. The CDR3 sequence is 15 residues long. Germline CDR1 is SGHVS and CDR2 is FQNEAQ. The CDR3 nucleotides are TGTGCCAGCAGCCCCCCGAGGGGGGCACACTCTGAAGCTTTCTTT. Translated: CASSPPRGAHSEAFF. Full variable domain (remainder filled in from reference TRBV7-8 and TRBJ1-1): GAGVSQSPRYKVAKRGQDVALRCDPISGHVSLFWYQQALGQGPEFLTYFQNEAQLDKSGLPSDRFFAERPEGSVSTLKIQRTQQEDSAVYLCASSPPRGAHSEAFFGQGTRLTVV.

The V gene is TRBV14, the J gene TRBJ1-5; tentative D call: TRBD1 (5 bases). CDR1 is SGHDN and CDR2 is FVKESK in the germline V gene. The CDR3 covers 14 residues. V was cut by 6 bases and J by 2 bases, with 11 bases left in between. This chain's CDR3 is CASRDRQGNQPQHF. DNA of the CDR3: TGTGCCAGCAGAGACAGACAAGGCAATCAGCCCCAGCATTTT.

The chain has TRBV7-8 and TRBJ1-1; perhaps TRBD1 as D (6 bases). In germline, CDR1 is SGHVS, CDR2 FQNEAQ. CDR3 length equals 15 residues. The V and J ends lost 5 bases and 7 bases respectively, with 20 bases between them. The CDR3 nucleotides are TGTGCCAGCAGCCTAGGGGGGACGGTGAGGGGTGAAGCTTTCTTT. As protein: CASSLGGTVRGEAFF.

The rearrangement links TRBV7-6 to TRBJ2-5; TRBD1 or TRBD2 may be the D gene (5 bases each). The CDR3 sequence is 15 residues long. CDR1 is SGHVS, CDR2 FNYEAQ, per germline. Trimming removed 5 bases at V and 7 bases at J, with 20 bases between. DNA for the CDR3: TGTGCCAGCAGCAGGATATACCCCGGGACGGGGACCCAGTACTTC. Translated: CASSRIYPGTGTQYF. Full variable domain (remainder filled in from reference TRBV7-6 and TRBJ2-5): GAGVSQSPRYKVTKRGQDVALRCDPISGHVSLYWYRQALGQGPEFLTYFNYEAQQDKSGLPNDRFSAERPEGSISTLTIQRTEQRDSAMYRCASSRIYPGTGTQYFGPGTRLLVL.

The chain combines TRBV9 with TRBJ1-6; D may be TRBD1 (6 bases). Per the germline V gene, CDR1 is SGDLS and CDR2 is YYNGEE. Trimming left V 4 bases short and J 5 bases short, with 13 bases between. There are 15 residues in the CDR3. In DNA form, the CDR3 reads TGTGCCAGCAGCTCGGACAGACTTGATAATTCACCCCTCCACTTT. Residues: CASSSDRLDNSPLHF.

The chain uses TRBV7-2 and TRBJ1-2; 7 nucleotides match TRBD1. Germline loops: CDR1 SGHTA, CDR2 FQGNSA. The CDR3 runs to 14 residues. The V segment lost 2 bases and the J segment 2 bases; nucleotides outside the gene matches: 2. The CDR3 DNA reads TGTGCCAGCAGCTTAATCAGGGGGAACTATGGCTACACCTTC. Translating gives CASSLIRGNYGYTF. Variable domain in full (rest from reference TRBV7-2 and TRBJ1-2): GAGVSQSPSNKVTEKGKDVELRCDPISGHTALYWYRQSLGQGLEFLIYFQGNSAPDKSGLPSDRFSAERTGGSVSTLTIQRTQQEDSAVYLCASSLIRGNYGYTFGSGTRLTVV.

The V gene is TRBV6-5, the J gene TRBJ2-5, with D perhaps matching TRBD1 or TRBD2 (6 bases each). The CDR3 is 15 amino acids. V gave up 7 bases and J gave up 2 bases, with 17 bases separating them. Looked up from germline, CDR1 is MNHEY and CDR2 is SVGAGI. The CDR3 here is CASTHGGSRQETQYF. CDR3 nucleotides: TGTGCCAGCACCCACGGGGGCAGCCGACAAGAGACCCAGTACTTC.

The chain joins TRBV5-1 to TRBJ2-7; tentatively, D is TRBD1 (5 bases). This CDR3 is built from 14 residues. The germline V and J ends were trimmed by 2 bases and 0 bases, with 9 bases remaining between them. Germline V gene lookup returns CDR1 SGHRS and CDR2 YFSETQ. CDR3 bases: TGCGCCAGCAGCTTCGAAGGGGACTCCTACGAGCAGTACTTC. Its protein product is CASSFEGDSYEQYF.

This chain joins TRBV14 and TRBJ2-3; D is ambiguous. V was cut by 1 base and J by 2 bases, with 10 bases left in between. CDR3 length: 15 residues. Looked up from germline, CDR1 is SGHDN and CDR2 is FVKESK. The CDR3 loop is CASSQAGRYTDTQYF. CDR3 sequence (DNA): TGTGCCAGCAGCCAAGCAGGCAGATACACAGATACGCAGTATTTT.

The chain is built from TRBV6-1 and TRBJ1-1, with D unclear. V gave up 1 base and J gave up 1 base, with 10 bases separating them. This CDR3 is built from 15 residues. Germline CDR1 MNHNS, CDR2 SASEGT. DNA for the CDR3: TGTGCCAGCAGTGAAGGTCGCGGGTCGAACACTGAAGCTTTCTTT. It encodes CASSEGRGSNTEAFF.

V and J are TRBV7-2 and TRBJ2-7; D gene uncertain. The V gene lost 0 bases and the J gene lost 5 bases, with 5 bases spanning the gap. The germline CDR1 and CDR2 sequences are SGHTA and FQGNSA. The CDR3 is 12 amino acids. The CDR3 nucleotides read TGTGCCAGCAGCTTAGCCCCCCACGAGCAGTACTTC. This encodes CASSLAPHEQYF.

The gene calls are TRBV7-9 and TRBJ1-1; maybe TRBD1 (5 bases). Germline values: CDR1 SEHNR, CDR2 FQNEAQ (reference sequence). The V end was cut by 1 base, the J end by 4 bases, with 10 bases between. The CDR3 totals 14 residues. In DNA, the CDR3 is TGTGCCAGCAGCTTAGGTTCCGGGACCACTGAAGCTTTCTTT. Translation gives CASSLGSGTTEAFF.

The CDR3 loop is CSVRGARDRATVGDGYTF. The CDR3 DNA sequence: TGCAGCGTTCGTGGAGCTAGGGACAGGGCTACCGTCGGGGATGGCTACACCTTC. The J gene is TRBJ1-2, the V gene TRBV29-1; 9 nucleotides agree with TRBD1. Germline V gene data show CDR1 as SQVTM and CDR2 as ANQGSEA. This CDR3 has 18 amino acids. J gave up 6 bases and V 5 bases, and 22 bases lay outside the gene matches.

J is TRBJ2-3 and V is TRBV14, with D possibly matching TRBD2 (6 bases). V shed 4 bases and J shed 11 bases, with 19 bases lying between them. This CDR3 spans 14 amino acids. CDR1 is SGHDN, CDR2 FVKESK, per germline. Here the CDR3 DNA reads TGTGCCAGCAGCCCCCGCCTTTGGACGGGGGAGCAGTATTTT. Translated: CASSPRLWTGEQYF.

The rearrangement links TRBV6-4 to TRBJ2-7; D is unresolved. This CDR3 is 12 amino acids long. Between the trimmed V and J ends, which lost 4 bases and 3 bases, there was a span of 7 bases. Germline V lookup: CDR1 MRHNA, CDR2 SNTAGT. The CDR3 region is CASSAYFYEQYF. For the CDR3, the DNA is TGTGCCAGCAGTGCCTATTTCTACGAGCAGTACTTC.

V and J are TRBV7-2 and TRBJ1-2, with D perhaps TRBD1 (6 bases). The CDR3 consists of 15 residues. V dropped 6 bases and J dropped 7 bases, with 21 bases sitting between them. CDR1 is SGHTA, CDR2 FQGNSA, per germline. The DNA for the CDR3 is TGTGCCAGCAGTCCTCGGACAGATTTCCCCCTTGGCTACACCTTC. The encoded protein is CASSPRTDFPLGYTF.

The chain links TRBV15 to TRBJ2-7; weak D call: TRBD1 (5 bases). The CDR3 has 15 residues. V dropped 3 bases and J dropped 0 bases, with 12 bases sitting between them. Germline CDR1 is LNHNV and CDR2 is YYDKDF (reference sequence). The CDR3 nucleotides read TGTGCCACCAGCAGCCGACAGCATGGCTCCTACGAGCAGTACTTC. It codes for CATSSRQHGSYEQYF.

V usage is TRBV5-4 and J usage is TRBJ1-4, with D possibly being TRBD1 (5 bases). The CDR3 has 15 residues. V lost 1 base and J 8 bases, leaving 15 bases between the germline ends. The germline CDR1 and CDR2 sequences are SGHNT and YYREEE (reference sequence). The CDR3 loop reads CASSLFAGRDEKLFF. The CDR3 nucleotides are TGTGCCAGCAGCTTGTTCGCGGGACGCGACGAAAAACTGTTTTTT.

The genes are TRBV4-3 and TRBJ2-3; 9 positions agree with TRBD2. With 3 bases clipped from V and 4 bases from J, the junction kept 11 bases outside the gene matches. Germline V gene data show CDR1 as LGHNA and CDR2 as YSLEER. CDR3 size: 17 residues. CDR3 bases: TGCGCCAGCAGCCAGGCCTGGGGCGGGAGGGGCTCAGATACGCAGTATTTT. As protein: CASSQAWGGRGSDTQYF.

DNA of the CDR3: TGTGCCAGCAGCTCCCTTGCGGGGGATACCTACAATGAGCAGTTCTTC. Protein: CASSSLAGDTYNEQFF. The rearrangement joins TRBV7-6 to TRBJ2-1, with 7 bases that match TRBD2. In germline, CDR1 is SGHVS, CDR2 FNYEAQ. This CDR3 is 16 amino acids long. V was clipped by 4 bases and J by 2 bases; unmatched bases: 8. The whole variable domain, filled in from reference TRBV7-6 and TRBJ2-1, reads GAGVSQSPRYKVTKRGQDVALRCDPISGHVSLYWYRQALGQGPEFLTYFNYEAQQDKSGLPNDRFSAERPEGSISTLTIQRTEQRDSAMYRCASSSLAGDTYNEQFFGPGTRLTVL.

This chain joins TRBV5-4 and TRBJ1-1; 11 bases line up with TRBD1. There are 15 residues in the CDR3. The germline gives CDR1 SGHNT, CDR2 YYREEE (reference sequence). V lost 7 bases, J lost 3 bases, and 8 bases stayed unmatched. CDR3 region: CASRGQGAWDTEAFF. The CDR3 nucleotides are TGTGCCAGCCGCGGACAGGGGGCTTGGGACACTGAAGCTTTCTTT.

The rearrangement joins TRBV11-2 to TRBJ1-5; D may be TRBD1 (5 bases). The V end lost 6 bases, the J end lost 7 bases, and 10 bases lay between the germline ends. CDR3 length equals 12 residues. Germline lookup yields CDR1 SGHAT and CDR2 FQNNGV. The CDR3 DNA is TGTGCCAGCAGTGACGGGGGACAGCCCCAGCATTTT. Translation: CASSDGGQPQHF.

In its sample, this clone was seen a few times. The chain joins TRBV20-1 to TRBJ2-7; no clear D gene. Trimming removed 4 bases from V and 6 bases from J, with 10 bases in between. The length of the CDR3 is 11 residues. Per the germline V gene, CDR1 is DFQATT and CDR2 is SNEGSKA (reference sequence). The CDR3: CSANPGSEQYF. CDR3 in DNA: TGCAGTGCTAATCCGGGTTCCGAGCAGTACTTC.

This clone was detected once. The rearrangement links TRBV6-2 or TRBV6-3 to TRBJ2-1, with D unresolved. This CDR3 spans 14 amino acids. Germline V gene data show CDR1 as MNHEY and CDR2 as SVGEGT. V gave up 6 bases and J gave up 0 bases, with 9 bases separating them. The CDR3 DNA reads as TGTGCCAGCAGCCGTATAGGCTCCTACAATGAGCAGTTCTTC. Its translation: CASSRIGSYNEQFF.

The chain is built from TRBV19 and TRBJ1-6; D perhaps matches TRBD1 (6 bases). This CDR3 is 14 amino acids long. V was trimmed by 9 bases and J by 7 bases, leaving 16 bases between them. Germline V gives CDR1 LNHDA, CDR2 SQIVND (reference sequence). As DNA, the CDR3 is TGTGCCAGCACGAGACAGGTTCCGAATTCACCCCTCCACTTT. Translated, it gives CASTRQVPNSPLHF.

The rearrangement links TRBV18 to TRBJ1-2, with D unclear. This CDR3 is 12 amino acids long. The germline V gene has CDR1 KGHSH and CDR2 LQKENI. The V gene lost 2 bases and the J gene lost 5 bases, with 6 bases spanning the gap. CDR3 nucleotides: TGTGCCAGCTCACCATCAGAGTATGGCTACACCTTC. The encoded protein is CASSPSEYGYTF.

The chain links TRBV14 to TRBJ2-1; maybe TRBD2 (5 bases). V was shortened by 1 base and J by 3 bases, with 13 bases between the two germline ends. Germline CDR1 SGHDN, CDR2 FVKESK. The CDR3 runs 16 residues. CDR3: CASSQGGRGYYNEQFF. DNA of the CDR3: TGTGCCAGCAGCCAAGGAGGTCGAGGGTACTACAATGAGCAGTTCTTC.

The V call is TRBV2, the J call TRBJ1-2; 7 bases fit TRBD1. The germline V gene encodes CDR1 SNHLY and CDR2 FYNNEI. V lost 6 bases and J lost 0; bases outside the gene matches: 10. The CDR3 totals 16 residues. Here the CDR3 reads CASRGRQGESNYGYTF. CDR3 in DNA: TGTGCCAGCAGGGGACGACAGGGAGAGTCTAACTATGGCTACACCTTC.

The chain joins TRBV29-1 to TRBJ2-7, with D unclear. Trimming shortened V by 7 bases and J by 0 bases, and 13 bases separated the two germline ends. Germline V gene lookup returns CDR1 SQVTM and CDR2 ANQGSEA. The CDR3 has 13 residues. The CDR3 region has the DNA TGCAGCGCCGCAGGTTCAGGCTCCTACGAGCAGTACTTC. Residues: CSAAGSGSYEQYF.

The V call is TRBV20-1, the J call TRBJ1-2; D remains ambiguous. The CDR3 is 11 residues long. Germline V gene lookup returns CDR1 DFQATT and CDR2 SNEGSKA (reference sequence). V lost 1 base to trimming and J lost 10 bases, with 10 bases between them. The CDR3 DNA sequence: TGCAGTGCTAGAGTTGGGAGTTCCTACACCTTC. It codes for CSARVGSSYTF.